Listed below are T cell receptor beta chains from one sample, sequenced in a study of beta chain features in type 1 diabetes. TCRdb's copy holds only in-frame clones and misses some; the assay was immunoSEQ multiplex PCR. The sample shows fewer than 450,000 clones, approximately 13% of them seen only once. The sample was naive CD4+ T cells from blood. The source of these receptors is a woman younger than 30 with type 1 diabetes. Both conserved end residues are part of each CDR3. A D gene is named only where the DNA matches it firmly. Clone size is stated in some rows and not others, as once, few, many or a class when expanded.

>TRBV7-2|TRBD1|few|TRBJ2-1
CASGTQGAGNEQFF
TGTGCCAGCGGAACCCAGGGGGCGGGCAATGAGCAGTTCTTC
>TRBV7-6|TRBD1|NA|TRBJ2-5
CASSLARDRLHQETQYF
TGTGCCAGCAGCTTAGCTAGGGACAGACTACATCAAGAGACCCAGTACTTC
>TRBV11-1|TRBD2|NA|TRBJ2-7
CASSPSGREGDYEQYF
TGTGCCAGCAGCCCGAGCGGGCGGGAGGGCGACTACGAGCAGTACTTC
>TRBV9|TRBD2|NA|TRBJ2-5
CASSAPLGLAVETQYF
TGTGCCAGCAGCGCCCCCCTGGGACTAGCGGTAGAGACCCAGTACTTC
>TRBV29-1|TRBD2|NA|TRBJ2-1
CSAPRISGRRVGNEQFF
TGCAGCGCACCTCGAATTAGCGGGAGAAGGGTAGGGAATGAGCAGTTCTTC
>TRBV18|NA|few|TRBJ2-7
CASSPHENEQYF
TGTGCCAGCTCACCCCACGAGAACGAGCAGTACTTC
>TRBV9|TRBD2|NA|TRBJ2-7
CASSVGGLAGAKYF
TGTGCCAGCAGCGTAGGAGGACTAGCGGGAGCTAAGTACTTC
>TRBV28|TRBD1|NA|TRBJ1-5
CASSWGDRVSQPQHF
TGTGCCAGCAGTTGGGGGGACAGGGTGAGTCAGCCCCAGCATTTT
>TRBV5-1|NA|NA|TRBJ1-1
CASKGRDTNTEAFF
TGCGCCAGCAAGGGCCGGGACACGAACACTGAAGCTTTCTTT
>TRBV28|NA|NA|TRBJ2-3
CASSFGTFTDTQYF
TGTGCCAGCAGTTTTGGGACTTTCACAGATACGCAGTATTTT
>TRBV28|NA|few|TRBJ1-1
CASSLRPGLTNTEAFF
TGTGCCAGCAGTTTAAGACCGGGACTCACGAACACTGAAGCTTTCTTT
>TRBV13|NA|few|TRBJ1-2
CASIRLGARGYTF
TGTGCCAGCATTAGGCTAGGGGCGAGAGGCTACACCTTC
>TRBV30|NA|once|TRBJ1-5
CAWSVQGNQPQHF
TGTGCCTGGAGTGTTCAGGGTAACCAGCCCCAGCATTTT
>TRBV28|TRBD1|NA|TRBJ2-7
CATSRDSPYEQYF
TGTGCCACCTCCCGGGACAGCCCCTACGAGCAGTACTTC
>TRBV10-3|NA|few|TRBJ1-4
CAISDRGGEKLFF
TGTGCCATCAGTGACAGGGGAGGGGAAAAACTGTTTTTT
>TRBV6-1|NA|NA|TRBJ2-1
CASSDLLAIYNEQFF
TGTGCCAGCAGTGATTTGCTAGCGATCTACAATGAGCAGTTCTTC
>TRBV2|TRBD1|few|TRBJ1-5
CASSESTGSQPQHF
TGTGCCAGCAGTGAGTCGACAGGGTCTCAGCCCCAGCATTTT
>TRBV7-9|NA|few|TRBJ2-6
CASTQFGANVLTF
TGTGCCAGCACCCAATTTGGGGCCAACGTCCTGACTTTC
>TRBV7-2|TRBD2|few|TRBJ2-3
CASSLAFLSGASTDTQYF
TGTGCCAGCAGCTTAGCATTCCTTAGCGGGGCTAGCACAGATACGCAGTATTTT
>TRBV7-9|NA|NA|TRBJ1-1
CASSLFGGGRNTEAFF
TGTGCCAGCAGCTTATTCGGGGGAGGAAGGAACACTGAAGCTTTCTTT
>TRBV19|NA|NA|TRBJ2-1
CATSLYNEQFF
TGTGCCACCTCTCTCTACAATGAGCAGTTCTTC
>TRBV18|NA|many|TRBJ2-1
CASSLDRSGEQFF
TGTGCCAGCTCCCTAGACAGGTCCGGTGAGCAGTTCTTC
>TRBV25-1|TRBD2|NA|TRBJ2-1
CASSGSGINYNEQFF
TGTGCCAGCAGTGGTAGCGGGATCAACTACAATGAGCAGTTCTTC
>TRBV5-4|TRBD2|few|TRBJ2-5
CASSPLAGGRETQYF
TGTGCCAGCAGCCCGCTAGCGGGAGGGAGGGAGACCCAGTACTTC
>TRBV5-4|TRBD2|NA|TRBJ2-7
CASSPTLTGGGEQYF
TGTGCCAGCAGCCCCACCCTAACGGGAGGGGGCGAGCAGTACTTC
>TRBV18|NA|NA|TRBJ2-6
CASSQVTAQSSGANVLTF
TGTGCCAGCTCACAAGTGACAGCCCAAAGCTCTGGGGCCAACGTCCTGACTTTC
>TRBV5-1|TRBD2|NA|TRBJ2-5
CASSRGLAGGLETQYF
TGCGCCAGCAGCCGAGGACTAGCGGGAGGGTTAGAGACCCAGTACTTC
>TRBV9|NA|NA|TRBJ2-7
CASSVGGPGSYEQYF
TGTGCCAGCAGCGTAGGTGGCCCGGGTTCCTACGAGCAGTACTTC
>TRBV14|NA|few|TRBJ2-3
CASSQDTAVAQYF
TGTGCCAGCAGCCAAGATACCGCGGTCGCGCAGTATTTT
>TRBV7-6|NA|NA|TRBJ2-3
CASSRGHTDTQYF
TGTGCCAGCAGCCGAGGACACACAGATACGCAGTATTTT
>TRBV4-2|NA|few|TRBJ1-5
CASSQDRRGYQPQHF
TGTGCCAGCAGCCAAGATCGGCGGGGTTACCAGCCCCAGCATTTT
>TRBV9|TRBD1|few|TRBJ1-4
CASSLGTGNEKLFF
TGTGCCAGCAGCCTCGGGACAGGAAATGAAAAACTGTTTTTT
>TRBV28|NA|few|TRBJ2-5
CASSPGPGSQETQYF
TGTGCCAGCAGCCCCGGACCGGGATCCCAAGAGACCCAGTACTTC
>TRBV7-3|NA|NA|TRBJ2-3
CASSFRTGDTQYF
TGTGCCAGCAGCTTTCGGACGGGGGATACGCAGTATTTT
>TRBV28|TRBD1|few|TRBJ1-2
CASSETGFGYTF
TGTGCCAGCAGTGAGACAGGGTTTGGCTACACCTTC
>TRBV6-5|NA|few|TRBJ2-7
CASSYRGGPYEQYF
TGTGCCAGCAGTTACAGGGGCGGACCCTACGAGCAGTACTTC
>TRBV18|NA|NA|TRBJ1-3
CASSPRTAAGQNTIYF
TGTGCCAGCTCACCAAGGACTGCGGCTGGGCAAAACACCATATATTTT
>TRBV9|TRBD1|few|TRBJ1-2
CASSATGQGPNYGYTF
TGTGCCAGCAGCGCCACGGGACAGGGGCCTAACTATGGCTACACCTTC
>TRBV5-4|TRBD2|NA|TRBJ2-1
CASSPRTSGSPNNEQFF
TGTGCCAGCAGCCCGAGGACTAGCGGGAGCCCCAACAATGAGCAGTTCTTC
>TRBV7-8|TRBD2|NA|TRBJ2-3
CASSLGVVGGPLDTQYF
TGTGCCAGCAGCTTAGGGGTTGTGGGAGGGCCGTTAGATACGCAGTATTTT
>TRBV30|NA|NA|TRBJ1-1
CAWSVVGSGNTEAFF
TGTGCCTGGAGTGTAGTGGGGTCGGGAAACACTGAAGCTTTCTTT
>TRBV19|NA|NA|TRBJ1-2
CASSPRLQHYGYTF
TGTGCCAGTAGCCCTCGTCTACAGCACTATGGCTACACCTTC
>TRBV29-1|TRBD1|few|TRBJ1-1
CSVEDRGTTNTEAFF
TGCAGCGTCGAGGACAGGGGTACTACCAACACTGAAGCTTTCTTT